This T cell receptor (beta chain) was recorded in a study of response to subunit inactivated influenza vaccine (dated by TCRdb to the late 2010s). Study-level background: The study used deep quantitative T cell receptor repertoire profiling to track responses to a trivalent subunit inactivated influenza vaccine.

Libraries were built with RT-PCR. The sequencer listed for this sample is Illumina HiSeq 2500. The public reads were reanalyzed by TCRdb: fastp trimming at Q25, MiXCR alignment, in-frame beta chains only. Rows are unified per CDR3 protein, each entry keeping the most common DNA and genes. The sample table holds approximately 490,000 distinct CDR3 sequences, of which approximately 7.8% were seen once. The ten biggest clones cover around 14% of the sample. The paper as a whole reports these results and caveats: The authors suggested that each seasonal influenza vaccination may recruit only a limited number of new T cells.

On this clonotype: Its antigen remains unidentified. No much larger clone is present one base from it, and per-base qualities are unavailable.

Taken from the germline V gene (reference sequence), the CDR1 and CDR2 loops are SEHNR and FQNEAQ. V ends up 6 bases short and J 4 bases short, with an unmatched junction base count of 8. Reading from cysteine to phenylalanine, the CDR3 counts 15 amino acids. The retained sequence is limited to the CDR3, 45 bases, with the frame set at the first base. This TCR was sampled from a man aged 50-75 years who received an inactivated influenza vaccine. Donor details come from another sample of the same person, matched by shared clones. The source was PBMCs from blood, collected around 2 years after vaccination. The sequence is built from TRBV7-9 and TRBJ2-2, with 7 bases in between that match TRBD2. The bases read TGTGCCAGCAGACTAAGCGGGATGGCCACCGGGGAGCTGTTTTTT. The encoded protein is CASRLSGMATGELFF.